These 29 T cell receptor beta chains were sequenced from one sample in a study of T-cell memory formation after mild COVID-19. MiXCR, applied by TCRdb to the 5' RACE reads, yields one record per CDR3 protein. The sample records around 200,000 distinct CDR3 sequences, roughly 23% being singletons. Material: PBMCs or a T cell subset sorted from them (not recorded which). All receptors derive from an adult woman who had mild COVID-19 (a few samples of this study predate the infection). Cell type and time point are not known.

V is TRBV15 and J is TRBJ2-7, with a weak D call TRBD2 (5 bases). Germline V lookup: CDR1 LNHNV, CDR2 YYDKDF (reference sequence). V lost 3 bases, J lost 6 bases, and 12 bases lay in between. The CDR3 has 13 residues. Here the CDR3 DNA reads TGTGCCACCAGCAGCTCCGGACTCCCCGAGCAGTACTTC. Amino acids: CATSSSGLPEQYF.

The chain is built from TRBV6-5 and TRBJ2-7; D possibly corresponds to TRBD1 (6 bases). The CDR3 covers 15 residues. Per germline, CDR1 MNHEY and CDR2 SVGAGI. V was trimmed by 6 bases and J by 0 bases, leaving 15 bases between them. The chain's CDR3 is CASSPERGSSYEQYF. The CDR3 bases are TGTGCCAGCAGCCCCGAGAGGGGGTCCTCCTACGAGCAGTACTTC.

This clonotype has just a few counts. The CDR3 loop reads CAISVSTMSGPETQYF. In DNA form, the CDR3 reads TGTGCCATCAGTGTCTCTACGATGTCTGGTCCAGAGACCCAGTACTTC. The gene calls are TRBV10-3 and TRBJ2-5, with no clear D. The CDR3 loop spans 16 amino acids. CDR1 and CDR2 (germline): ENHRY, SYGVKD. V gave up 4 bases and J gave up 4 bases, with 19 bases separating them.

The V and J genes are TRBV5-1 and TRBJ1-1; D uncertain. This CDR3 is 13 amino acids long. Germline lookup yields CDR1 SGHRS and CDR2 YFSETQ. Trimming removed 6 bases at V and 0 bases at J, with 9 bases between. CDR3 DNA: TGCGCCAGCACGGAGGAGATGAACACTGAAGCTTTCTTT. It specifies CASTEEMNTEAFF.

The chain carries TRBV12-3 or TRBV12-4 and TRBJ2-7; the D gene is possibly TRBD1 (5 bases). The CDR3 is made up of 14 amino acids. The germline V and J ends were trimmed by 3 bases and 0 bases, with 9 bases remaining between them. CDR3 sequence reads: CASSLTESSYEQYF. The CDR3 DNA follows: TGTGCCAGCAGTTTGACAGAAAGCTCCTACGAGCAGTACTTC.

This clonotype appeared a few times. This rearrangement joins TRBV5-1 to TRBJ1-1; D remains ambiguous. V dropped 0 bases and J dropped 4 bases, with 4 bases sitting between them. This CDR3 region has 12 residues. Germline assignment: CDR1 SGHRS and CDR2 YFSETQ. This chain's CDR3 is CASSLGLTEAFF. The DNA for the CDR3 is TGCGCCAGCAGCTTGGGGCTCACTGAAGCTTTCTTT.

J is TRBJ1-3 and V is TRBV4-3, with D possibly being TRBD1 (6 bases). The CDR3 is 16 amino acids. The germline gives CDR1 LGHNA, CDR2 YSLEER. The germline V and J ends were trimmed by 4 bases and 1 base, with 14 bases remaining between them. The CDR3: CASSPDGGPSGNTIYF. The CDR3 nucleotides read TGCGCCAGCAGCCCAGATGGGGGCCCTTCTGGAAACACCATATATTTT.

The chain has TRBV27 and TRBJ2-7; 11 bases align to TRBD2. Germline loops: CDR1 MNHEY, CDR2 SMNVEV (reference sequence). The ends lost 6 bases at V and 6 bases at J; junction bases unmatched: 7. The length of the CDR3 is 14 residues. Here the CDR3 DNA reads TGTGCCAGCAGCTCACTAGCGGGAGTAATCGAGCAGTACTTC. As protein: CASSSLAGVIEQYF.

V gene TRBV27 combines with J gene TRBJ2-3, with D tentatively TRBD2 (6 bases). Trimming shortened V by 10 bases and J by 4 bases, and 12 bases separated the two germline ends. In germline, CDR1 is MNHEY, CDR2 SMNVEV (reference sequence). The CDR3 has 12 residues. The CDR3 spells CATTSYPDTQYF. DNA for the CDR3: TGTGCCACGACTAGTTACCCAGATACGCAGTATTTT.

This CDR3 is CASSQGGSYNEQFF. The CDR3 nucleotides are TGCGCCAGCAGCCAAGGGGGCTCTTACAATGAGCAGTTCTTC. The chain joins TRBV4-1 to TRBJ2-1; D might be TRBD1 (5 bases). The V and J ends lost 1 base and 4 bases respectively, with 8 bases between them. The germline CDR1 and CDR2 sequences are MGHRA and YSYEKL. The CDR3 is made up of 14 amino acids.

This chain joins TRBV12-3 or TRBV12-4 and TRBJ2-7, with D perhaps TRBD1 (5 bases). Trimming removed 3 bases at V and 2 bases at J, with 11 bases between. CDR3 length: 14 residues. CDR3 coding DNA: TGTGCCAGCAGTTTGGTAGGGGCCGCCTACGAGCAGTACTTC. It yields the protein CASSLVGAAYEQYF.

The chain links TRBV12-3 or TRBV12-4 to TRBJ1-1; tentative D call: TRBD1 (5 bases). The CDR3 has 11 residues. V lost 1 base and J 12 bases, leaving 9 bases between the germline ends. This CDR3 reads CASSLVGATFF. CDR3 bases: TGTGCCAGCAGTTTAGTTGGGGCGACTTTCTTT.

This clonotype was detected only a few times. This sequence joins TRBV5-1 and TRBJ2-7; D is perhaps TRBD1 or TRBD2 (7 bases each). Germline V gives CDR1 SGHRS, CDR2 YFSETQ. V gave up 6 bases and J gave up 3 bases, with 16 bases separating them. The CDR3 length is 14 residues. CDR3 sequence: CASNPGGEFYEQYF. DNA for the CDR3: TGCGCCAGCAACCCAGGGGGGGAGTTCTACGAGCAGTACTTC.

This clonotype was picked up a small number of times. CDR3 nucleotides: TGTGCCAGCAGGGGACTACGGCCCTATGGCTACACCTTC. The encoded protein is CASRGLRPYGYTF. The V and J genes are TRBV12-3 or TRBV12-4 and TRBJ1-2; TRBD1 might be the D (5 bases). The CDR3 is 13 residues long. The V gene lost 6 bases and the J gene lost 4 bases, with 12 bases spanning the gap.

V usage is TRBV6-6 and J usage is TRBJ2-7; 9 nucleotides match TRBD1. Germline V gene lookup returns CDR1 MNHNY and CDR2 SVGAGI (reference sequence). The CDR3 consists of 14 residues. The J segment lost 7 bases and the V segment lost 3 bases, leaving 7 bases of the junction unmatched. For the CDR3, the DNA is TGTGCCAGCAGTTATATACAGGGGGCGAGGGAGCAGTACTTC. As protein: CASSYIQGAREQYF.

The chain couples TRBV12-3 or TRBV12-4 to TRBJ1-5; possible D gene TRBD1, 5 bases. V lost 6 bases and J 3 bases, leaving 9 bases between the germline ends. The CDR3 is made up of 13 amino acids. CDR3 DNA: TGTGCCAGCAGCAGGGACCACAATCAGCCCCAGCATTTT. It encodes CASSRDHNQPQHF.

CDR3 DNA: TGCAGCGTTGAGTGGGGATTTGGAGAGACCCAGTACTTC. Its protein is CSVEWGFGETQYF. The chain couples TRBV29-1 to TRBJ2-5; D gene uncertain. The CDR3 has 13 amino acids. V gave up 3 bases and J gave up 4 bases, with 12 bases separating them. From germline, CDR1 is SQVTM and CDR2 ANQGSEA.

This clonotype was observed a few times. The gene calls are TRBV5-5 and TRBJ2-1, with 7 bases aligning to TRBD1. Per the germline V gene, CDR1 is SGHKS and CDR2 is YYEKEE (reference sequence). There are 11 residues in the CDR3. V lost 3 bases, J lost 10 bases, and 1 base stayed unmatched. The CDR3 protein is CASSWGQEQFF. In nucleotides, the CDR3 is TGTGCCAGCAGCTGGGGACAGGAGCAGTTCTTC.

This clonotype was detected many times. This chain's CDR3 is CASSQAEGENQPQHF. The CDR3 DNA is TGTGCCAGCAGCCAAGCGGAGGGAGAAAATCAGCCCCAGCATTTT. V is TRBV4-2 and J is TRBJ1-5; D ambiguous. V was pared by 1 base and J by 4 bases, with 11 bases between. The CDR3 spans 15 residues. The germline CDR1 and CDR2 sequences are LGHNA and YNFKEQ.

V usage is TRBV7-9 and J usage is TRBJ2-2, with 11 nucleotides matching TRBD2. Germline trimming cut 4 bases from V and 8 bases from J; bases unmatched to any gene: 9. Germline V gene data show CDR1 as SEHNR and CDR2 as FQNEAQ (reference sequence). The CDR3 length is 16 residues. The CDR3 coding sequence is TGTGCCAGCAGCTCTAGGACTAGCGGGTTCGTTGGGGAGCTGTTTTTT. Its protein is CASSSRTSGFVGELFF.

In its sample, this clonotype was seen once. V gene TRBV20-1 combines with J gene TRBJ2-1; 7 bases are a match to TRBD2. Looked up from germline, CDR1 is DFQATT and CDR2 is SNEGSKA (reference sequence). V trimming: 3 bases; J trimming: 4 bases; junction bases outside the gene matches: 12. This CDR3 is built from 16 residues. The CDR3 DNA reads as TGCAGTGCTAGGGACATCAGAGCGGGGATATACAATGAGCAGTTCTTC. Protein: CSARDIRAGIYNEQFF.

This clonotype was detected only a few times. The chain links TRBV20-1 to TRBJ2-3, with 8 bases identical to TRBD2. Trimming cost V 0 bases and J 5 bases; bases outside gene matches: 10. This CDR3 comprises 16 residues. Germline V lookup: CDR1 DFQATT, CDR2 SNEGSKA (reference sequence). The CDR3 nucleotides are TGCAGTGCTAGAGATATCGACGGGGGGGCGAGAGATACGCAGTATTTT. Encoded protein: CSARDIDGGARDTQYF.

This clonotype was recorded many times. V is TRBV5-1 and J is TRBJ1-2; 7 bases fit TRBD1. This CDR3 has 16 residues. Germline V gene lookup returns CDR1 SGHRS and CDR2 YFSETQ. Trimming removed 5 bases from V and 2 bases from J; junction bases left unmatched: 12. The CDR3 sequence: CASSFSLGTVNYGYTF. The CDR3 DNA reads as TGCGCCAGCAGTTTCAGTCTCGGGACAGTAAACTATGGCTACACCTTC.

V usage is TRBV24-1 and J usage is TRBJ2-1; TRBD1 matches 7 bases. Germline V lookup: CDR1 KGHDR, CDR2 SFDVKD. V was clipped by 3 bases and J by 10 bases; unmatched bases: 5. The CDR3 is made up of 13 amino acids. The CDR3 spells CATSDPGQPEQFF. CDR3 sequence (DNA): TGTGCCACCAGTGATCCGGGACAGCCAGAGCAGTTCTTC.

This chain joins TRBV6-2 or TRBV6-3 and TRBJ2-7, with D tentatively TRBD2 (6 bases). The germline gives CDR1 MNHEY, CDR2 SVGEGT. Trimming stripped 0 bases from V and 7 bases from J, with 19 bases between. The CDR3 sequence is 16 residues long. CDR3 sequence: CASSYSASRGRTEQYF. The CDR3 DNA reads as TGTGCCAGCAGTTACTCGGCCAGCCGGGGGAGGACGGAGCAGTACTTC.

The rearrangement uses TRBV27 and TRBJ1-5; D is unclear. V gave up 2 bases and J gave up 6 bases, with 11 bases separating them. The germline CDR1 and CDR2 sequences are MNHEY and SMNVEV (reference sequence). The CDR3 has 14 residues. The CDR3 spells CASSLGGWGQPQHF. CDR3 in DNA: TGTGCCAGCAGTTTAGGTGGTTGGGGTCAGCCCCAGCATTTT.

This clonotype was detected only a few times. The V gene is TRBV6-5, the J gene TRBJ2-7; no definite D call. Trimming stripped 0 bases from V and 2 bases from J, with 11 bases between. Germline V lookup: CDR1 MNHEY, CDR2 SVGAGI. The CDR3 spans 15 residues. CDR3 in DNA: TGTGCCAGCAGTTACTCGCAGGACGGAGCCTACGAGCAGTACTTC. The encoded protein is CASSYSQDGAYEQYF.

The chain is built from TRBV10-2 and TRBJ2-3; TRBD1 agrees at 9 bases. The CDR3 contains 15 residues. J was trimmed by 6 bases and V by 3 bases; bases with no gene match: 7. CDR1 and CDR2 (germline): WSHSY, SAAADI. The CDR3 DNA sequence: TGCGCCAGCAGTGATCCGGGACAGGGTACCGATACGCAGTATTTT. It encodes CASSDPGQGTDTQYF.

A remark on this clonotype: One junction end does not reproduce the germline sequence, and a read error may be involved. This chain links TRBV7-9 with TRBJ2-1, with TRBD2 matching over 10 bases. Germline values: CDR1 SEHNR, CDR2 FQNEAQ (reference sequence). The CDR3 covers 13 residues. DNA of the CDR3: TGTGCCAGCAGACTAGCGGGGAACAATGATCAGTTCTTC. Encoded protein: CASRLAGNNDQFF.